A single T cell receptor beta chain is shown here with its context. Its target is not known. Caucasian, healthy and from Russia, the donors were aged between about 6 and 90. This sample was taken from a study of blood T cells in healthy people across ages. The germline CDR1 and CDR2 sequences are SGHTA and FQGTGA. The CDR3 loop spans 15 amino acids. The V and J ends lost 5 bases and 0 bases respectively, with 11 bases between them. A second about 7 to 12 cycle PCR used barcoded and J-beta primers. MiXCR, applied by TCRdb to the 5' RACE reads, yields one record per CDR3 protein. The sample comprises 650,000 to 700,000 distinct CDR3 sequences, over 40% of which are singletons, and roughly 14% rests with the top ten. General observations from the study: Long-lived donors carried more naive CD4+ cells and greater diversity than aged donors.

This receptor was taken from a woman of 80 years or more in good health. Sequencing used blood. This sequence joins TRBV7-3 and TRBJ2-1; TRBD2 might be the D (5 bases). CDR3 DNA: TGTGCCAGCAGCCCGAACGGGGACTCCTACAATGAGCAGTTCTTC. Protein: CASSPNGDSYNEQFF. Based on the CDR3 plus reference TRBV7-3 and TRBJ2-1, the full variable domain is GAGVSQTPSNKVTEKGKYVELRCDPISGHTALYWYRQSLGQGPEFLIYFQGTGAADDSGLPNDRFFAVRPEGSVSTLKIQRTERGDSAVYLCASSPNGDSYNEQFFGPGTRLTVL.